Sequencing of this TCR beta chain was carried out in a study of blood T cell repertoires in COVID-19. About the research overall: Italy, Spain and the United States were the sources of the convalescent and acute COVID-19 samples. PBMCs, B-cell-depleted T cells, or T cells were the source of the cDNA or gDNA that made up the material.

V shed 1 base and J shed 11 bases, with 15 bases lying between them. Germline V gene data show CDR1 as SGHNT and CDR2 as YENEEA. The length of the CDR3 is 13 residues. In the original workflow: Reference gene primer amplification in the assay estimated nucleated cell counts. Method: immunoSEQ multiplex PCR; TCRdb's copy keeps in-frame clones and lacks some. V and J calls and clone size come straight from that table; D and trimming were deduced from the DNA. The sample records 90,000 to 150,000 clones, 87% being singletons. The sample consisted of peripheral blood. This clonotype was obtained from a human donor in a cohort sampled during active COVID-19. The rearrangement joins TRBV11-3 to TRBJ2-7; D possibly corresponds to TRBD2 (6 bases). The CDR3 DNA sequence: TGTGCCAGCAGCTTAGGAGGGACCTGGAGGGAGTACTTC. The encoded protein is CASSLGGTWREYF.